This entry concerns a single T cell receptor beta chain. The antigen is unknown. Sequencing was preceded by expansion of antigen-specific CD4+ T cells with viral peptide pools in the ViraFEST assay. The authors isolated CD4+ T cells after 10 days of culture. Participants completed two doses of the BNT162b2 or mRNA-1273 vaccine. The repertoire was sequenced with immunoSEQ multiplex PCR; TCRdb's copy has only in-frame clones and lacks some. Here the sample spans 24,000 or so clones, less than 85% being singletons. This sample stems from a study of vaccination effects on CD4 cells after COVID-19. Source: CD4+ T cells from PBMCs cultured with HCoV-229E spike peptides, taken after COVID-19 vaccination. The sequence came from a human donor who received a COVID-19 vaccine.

CDR3 amino acids: CASTGPPGRAFF. The CDR3 region has the DNA TGTGCCAGCACAGGGCCACCGGGTAGGGCTTTCTTT. The chain employs TRBV6-5 and TRBJ1-1; D might be TRBD1 (5 bases). V was pared by 7 bases and J by 11 bases, with 17 bases between. The CDR3 runs to 12 residues. Germline CDR1 reads MNHEY; CDR2 reads SVGAGI.